The clone carrying this T cell receptor (beta chain) has a handful of counts. The antigen is not known. Treatment given: 15 Gy SBRT to primary tumor, nephrectomy 4 weeks later. This sample is part of a study of radiation and T cells in renal cell carcinoma. Findings of the study overall: From baseline, blood top tumor clonotypes peaked at 2 weeks post-radiation.

V was pared by 1 base and J by 1 base, with 14 bases between. Germline CDR1 is GTSNPN and CDR2 is SVGIG (reference sequence). This CDR3 has 15 residues. The method was immunoSEQ multiplex PCR; TCRdb's version includes in-frame clones alone and lacks a portion of them. The table records approximately 23,000 clones, about 50% of them present only once. V is TRBV30 and J is TRBJ2-7; D is possibly TRBD2 (7 bases). The source material was tumor tissue, sampled from a patient whose treatment included radiotherapy and nephrectomy. This receptor was obtained from a woman between 50 and 59 years old with renal cell carcinoma. As DNA, the CDR3 is TGTGCCTGGAGTGCGGGTCGGGGGGCGTCCTACGAGCAGTACTTC. It translates to CAWSAGRGASYEQYF.